The 17 T cell receptor beta chains given below trace back to one sample, sequenced in a study of T cells after yellow fever vaccination. TCRdb re-analysed the 5' RACE reads in MiXCR, keeping a single row per CDR3 protein. Of roughly 500,000 distinct CDR3 sequences in the sample, approximately 21% were seen once. Here the sequenced sample was PBMCs, taken 15 days after the yellow fever booster vaccination. Every receptor here comes from a man aged 30 to 39 who received the YFV17D yellow fever vaccine.

J is TRBJ2-1 and V is TRBV12-3 or TRBV12-4; 11 bases align to TRBD2. The CDR3 has 15 residues. Losses at the gene ends were 9 bases for V and 4 bases for J; bases not matched to a gene: 8. DNA of the CDR3: TGTGCCAGTTCAACCTCTAGCGGGAGGTACAATGAGCAGTTCTTC. Translating gives CASSTSSGRYNEQFF.

A few counts support this clonotype. The gene calls are TRBV12-3 or TRBV12-4 and TRBJ2-1; D call uncertain. The CDR3 length is 15 residues. Trimming pared 6 bases from V and 0 bases from J, leaving 12 bases between. CDR3 in amino acids: CASSPGESSYNEQFF. The DNA of the CDR3 is TGTGCCAGCAGCCCGGGCGAGAGCTCCTACAATGAGCAGTTCTTC.

The genes are TRBV20-1 and TRBJ1-6; D is unresolved. This CDR3 has 15 amino acids. The V end lost 4 bases, the J end lost 0 bases, and 10 bases lay between the germline ends. Germline CDR1 reads DFQATT; CDR2 reads SNEGSKA (reference sequence). The CDR3 here is CSAKGVRSYNSPLHF. CDR3 bases: TGCAGTGCTAAGGGCGTTCGCTCCTATAATTCACCCCTCCACTTT.

The chain couples TRBV2 to TRBJ2-3, with 7 bases identical to TRBD1. The CDR3 is 16 residues long. V lost 6 bases and J lost 0; bases outside the gene matches: 9. The germline CDR1 and CDR2 sequences are SNHLY and FYNNEI. CDR3 amino acids: CASREPGQPSTDTQYF. In nucleotides, the CDR3 is TGTGCCAGCAGAGAACCGGGACAGCCGAGCACAGATACGCAGTATTTT.

This chain uses TRBV11-2 with TRBJ2-7; 11 bases match TRBD2. V lost 2 bases to trimming and J lost 6 bases; unmatched junction nucleotides: 15. The CDR3 contains 18 residues. CDR1 and CDR2 from the germline V gene are SGHAT and FQNNGV. The CDR3 sequence: CASSLYPGGSSGRSEQYF. The CDR3, as DNA: TGTGCCAGCAGCTTATACCCCGGCGGGTCTAGCGGGAGGTCCGAGCAGTACTTC.

Only a few counts were recorded for this clonotype. The chain combines TRBV14 with TRBJ2-5, with 8 positions matching TRBD1. The CDR3 extends over 13 amino acids. Losses at the gene ends were 5 bases for V and 5 bases for J; bases not matched to a gene: 4. Germline CDR1 SGHDN, CDR2 FVKESK. The CDR3 bases are TGTGCCAGCAGCGCGACAGGGGTGGAGACCCAGTACTTC. As protein: CASSATGVETQYF.

This clonotype was detected only a few times. The chain recombines TRBV2 with TRBJ1-1; D might be TRBD1 (5 bases). The CDR3 sequence is 13 residues long. Germline-derived CDR1 and CDR2 are SNHLY and FYNNEI. V gave up 8 bases and J gave up 5 bases, with 15 bases separating them. In DNA, the CDR3 is TGTGCCAGCTTTGGTCAAGGGGTGACTGAAGCTTTCTTT. Its translation: CASFGQGVTEAFF.

The chain has TRBV20-1 and TRBJ2-1; the match to TRBD2 covers 14 bases. The V segment lost 5 bases and the J segment 2 bases; nucleotides outside the gene matches: 14. The length of the CDR3 is 19 residues. Germline CDR1 is DFQATT and CDR2 is SNEGSKA (reference sequence). The CDR3 region is CSALNSGTSGRKTYNEQFF. CDR3 nucleotides: TGCAGTGCTTTGAACTCCGGGACTAGCGGGAGAAAGACCTACAATGAGCAGTTCTTC.

This clonotype was found a few times. The chain has TRBV11-1 and TRBJ1-4; no definite D call. V was cut by 5 bases and J by 2 bases, with 21 bases left in between. CDR1 is SGHAT and CDR2 is FQDESV in the germline V gene (reference sequence). The CDR3 extends over 18 amino acids. CDR3: CASSPLRTRGTTNEKLFF. The CDR3, as DNA: TGTGCCAGCAGCCCATTAAGGACCCGCGGAACGACTAATGAAAAACTGTTTTTT.

This clonotype was picked up a small number of times. The chain employs TRBV2 and TRBJ2-2; 8 bases align to TRBD1. The length of the CDR3 is 16 residues. CDR1 and CDR2 from the germline V gene are SNHLY and FYNNEI. With V trimmed by 8 bases and J by 6 bases, 14 bases remained unmatched. The CDR3 DNA sequence: TGTGCCAGCTTAGGACAGGGATCGAGATTCGCCGGGGAGCTGTTTTTT. Amino acid sequence: CASLGQGSRFAGELFF. The full variable domain, with the rest looked up from reference TRBV2 and TRBJ2-2, is EPEVTQTPSHQVTQMGQEVILRCVPISNHLYFYWYRQILGQKVEFLVSFYNNEISEKSEIFDDQFSVERPDGSNFTLKIRSTKLEDSAMYFCASLGQGSRFAGELFFGEGSRLTVL.

V usage is TRBV7-9 and J usage is TRBJ2-5, with 7 bases lining up with TRBD1. This CDR3 comprises 14 residues. V dropped 4 bases and J dropped 3; count of bases not matched to a gene: 5. Germline-derived CDR1 and CDR2 are SEHNR and FQNEAQ (reference sequence). As DNA, the CDR3 is TGTGCCAGCAGCTCCGGGACAGTTAAAGAGACCCAGTACTTC. Its translation is CASSSGTVKETQYF. The full variable domain, in which reference TRBV7-9 and TRBJ2-5 provide the parts outside the CDR3, is DTGVSQNPRHKITKRGQNVTFRCDPISEHNRLYWYRQTLGQGPEFLTYFQNEAQLEKSRLLSDRFSAERPKGSFSTLEIQRTEQGDSAMYLCASSSGTVKETQYFGPGTRLLVL.

The rearrangement links TRBV7-6 to TRBJ2-1; D may be TRBD2 (5 bases). In germline, CDR1 is SGHVS, CDR2 FNYEAQ. The CDR3 extends over 18 amino acids. Trimming stripped 0 bases from V and 0 bases from J, with 15 bases between. The chain's CDR3 is CASSLAVSWESSYNEQFF. The CDR3, as DNA: TGTGCCAGCAGCTTAGCTGTTTCGTGGGAGAGCTCCTACAATGAGCAGTTCTTC.

The V gene is TRBV7-2, the J gene TRBJ2-2, with D tentatively TRBD2 (5 bases). Germline V gene lookup returns CDR1 SGHTA and CDR2 FQGNSA. The CDR3 is 15 residues long. The V end lost 6 bases, the J end lost 1 base, and 12 bases lay between the germline ends. CDR3 in DNA: TGTGCCAGCAGAGAAAGGCGGGTGAACACCGGGGAGCTGTTTTTT. Translation: CASRERRVNTGELFF.

The chain links TRBV20-1 to TRBJ2-7; 12 bases match TRBD2. The CDR3 is 16 amino acids. V trimming: 0 bases; J trimming: 4 bases; junction bases outside the gene matches: 7. Germline V gene data show CDR1 as DFQATT and CDR2 as SNEGSKA (reference sequence). The CDR3 sequence is CSARDATSGSSYEQYF. CDR3 coding DNA: TGCAGTGCTAGAGACGCGACTAGCGGGAGCTCTTACGAGCAGTACTTC.

This clonotype was counted between two and nine times. The chain joins TRBV18 to TRBJ2-2, with D hard to call. Between the trimmed V and J ends, which lost 2 bases and 2 bases, there was a span of 6 bases. The CDR3 totals 14 residues. Germline CDR1 reads KGHSH; CDR2 reads LQKENI. The CDR3 sequence is CASSPAGNTGELFF. CDR3 nucleotides: TGTGCCAGCTCACCAGCAGGCAACACCGGGGAGCTGTTTTTT.

The rearrangement links TRBV5-6 to TRBJ2-1, with 7 bases lining up with TRBD2. Trimming removed 2 bases from V and 3 bases from J; junction bases left unmatched: 8. Germline values: CDR1 SGHDT, CDR2 YYEEEE. The CDR3 is 16 amino acids. CDR3 nucleotide sequence: TGTGCCAGCAGCTTTGGAGGGACTATATTCTACAATGAGCAGTTCTTC. This gives the protein CASSFGGTIFYNEQFF.

The rearrangement joins TRBV20-1 to TRBJ2-2, with TRBD1 as a possible D gene (6 bases). Germline V lookup: CDR1 DFQATT, CDR2 SNEGSKA (reference sequence). CDR3 length equals 15 residues. Trimming took 0 bases from V and 2 from J, leaving 10 bases between them. The CDR3 protein is CSARDRTDNTGELFF. The CDR3 DNA is TGCAGTGCTAGAGATCGGACAGACAACACCGGGGAGCTGTTTTTT.